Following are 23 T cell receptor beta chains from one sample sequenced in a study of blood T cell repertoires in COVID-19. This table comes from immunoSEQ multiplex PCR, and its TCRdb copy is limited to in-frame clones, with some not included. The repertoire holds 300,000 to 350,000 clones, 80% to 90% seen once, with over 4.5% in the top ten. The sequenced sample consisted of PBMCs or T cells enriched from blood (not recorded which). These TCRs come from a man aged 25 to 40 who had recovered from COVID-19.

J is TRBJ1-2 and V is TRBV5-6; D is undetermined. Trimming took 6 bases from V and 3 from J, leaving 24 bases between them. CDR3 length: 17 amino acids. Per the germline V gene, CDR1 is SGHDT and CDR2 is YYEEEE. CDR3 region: CASTIGIGEDGYYGYTF. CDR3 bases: TGTGCCAGCACCATTGGGATTGGGGAGGACGGATACTATGGCTACACCTTC.

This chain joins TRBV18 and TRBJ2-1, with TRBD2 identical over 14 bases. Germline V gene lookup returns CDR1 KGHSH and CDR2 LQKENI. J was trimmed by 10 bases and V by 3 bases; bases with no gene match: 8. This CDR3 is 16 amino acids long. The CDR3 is CASSPRLAGGQGEQFF. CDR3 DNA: TGTGCCAGCTCACCTAGACTAGCGGGGGGGCAAGGAGAGCAGTTCTTC.

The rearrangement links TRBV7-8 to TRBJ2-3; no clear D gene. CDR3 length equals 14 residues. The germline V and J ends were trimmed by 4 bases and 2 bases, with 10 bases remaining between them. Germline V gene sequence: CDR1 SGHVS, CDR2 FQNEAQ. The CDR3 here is CASSSSGFTDTQYF. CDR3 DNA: TGTGCCAGCAGCTCTTCCGGGTTCACAGATACGCAGTATTTT.

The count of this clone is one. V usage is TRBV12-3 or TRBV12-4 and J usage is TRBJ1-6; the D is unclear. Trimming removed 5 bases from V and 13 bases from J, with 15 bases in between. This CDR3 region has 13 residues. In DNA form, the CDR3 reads TGTGCCAGCAGTCAAGTCTTAACCGGGCCCCTCCACTTT. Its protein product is CASSQVLTGPLHF.

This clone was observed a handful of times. In DNA form, the CDR3 reads TGTGCCAGCAGTGAGGGGACAGGGGAGGGGAGTGAAAAACTGTTTTTT. It yields the protein CASSEGTGEGSEKLFF. The chain couples TRBV6-1 to TRBJ1-4, with TRBD1 identical over 10 bases. Germline V gene lookup returns CDR1 MNHNS and CDR2 SASEGT. The CDR3 spans 16 residues. With 3 bases clipped from V and 7 bases from J, the junction kept 8 bases outside the gene matches.

The CDR3 DNA is TGCGCCAGCAGCTCATTGGGCAGGGAAACTGAAGCTTTCTTT. Translated, it gives CASSSLGRETEAFF. The chain uses TRBV5-1 and TRBJ1-1, with D possibly being TRBD1 (5 bases). The V end lost 3 bases, the J end lost 5 bases, and 14 bases lay between the germline ends. Looked up from germline, CDR1 is SGHRS and CDR2 is YFSETQ. The CDR3 covers 14 residues.

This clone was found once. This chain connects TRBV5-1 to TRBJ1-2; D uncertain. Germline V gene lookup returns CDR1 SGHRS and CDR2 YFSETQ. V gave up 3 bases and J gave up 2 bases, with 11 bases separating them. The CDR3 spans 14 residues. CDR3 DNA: TGCGCCAGCAGCTCGAGGACTGAGAACTATGGCTACACCTTC. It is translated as CASSSRTENYGYTF.

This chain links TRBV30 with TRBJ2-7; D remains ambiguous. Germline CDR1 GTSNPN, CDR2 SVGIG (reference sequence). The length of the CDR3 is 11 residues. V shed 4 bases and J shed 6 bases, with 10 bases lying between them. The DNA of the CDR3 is TGTGCCTGGAAGCAAACTGGCGAGCAGTACTTC. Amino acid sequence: CAWKQTGEQYF.

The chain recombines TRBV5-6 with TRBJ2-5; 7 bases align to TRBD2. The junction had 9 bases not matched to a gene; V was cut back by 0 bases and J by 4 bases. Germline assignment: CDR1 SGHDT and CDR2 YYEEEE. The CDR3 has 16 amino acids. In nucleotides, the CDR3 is TGTGCCAGCAGCTTGGGACCTCCCGGGGAGGGAGAGACCCAGTACTTC. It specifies CASSLGPPGEGETQYF.

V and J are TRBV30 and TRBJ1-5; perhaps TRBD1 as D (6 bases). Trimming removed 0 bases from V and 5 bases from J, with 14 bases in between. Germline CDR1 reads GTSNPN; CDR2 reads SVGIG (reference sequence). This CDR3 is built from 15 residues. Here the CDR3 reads CAWSVLHGGDQPQHF. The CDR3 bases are TGTGCCTGGAGTGTACTTCATGGGGGCGATCAGCCCCAGCATTTT.

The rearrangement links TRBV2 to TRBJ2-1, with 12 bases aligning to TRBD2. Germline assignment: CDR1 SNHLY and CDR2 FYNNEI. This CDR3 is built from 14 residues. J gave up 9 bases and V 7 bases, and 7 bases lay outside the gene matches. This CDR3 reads CASKASGGASEQFF. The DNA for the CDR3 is TGTGCCAGCAAAGCTAGCGGGGGGGCCAGTGAGCAGTTCTTC.

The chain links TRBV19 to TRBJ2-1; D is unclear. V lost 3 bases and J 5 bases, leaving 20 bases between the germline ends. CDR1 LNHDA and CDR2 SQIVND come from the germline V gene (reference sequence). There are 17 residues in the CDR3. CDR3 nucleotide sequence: TGTGCCAGTAGTATGGTTGGTTTCAGGAAGCCACACAATGAGCAGTTCTTC. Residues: CASSMVGFRKPHNEQFF. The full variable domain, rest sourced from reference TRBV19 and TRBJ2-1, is DGGITQSPKYLFRKEGQNVTLSCEQNLNHDAMYWYRQDPGQGLRLIYYSQIVNDFQKGDIAEGYSVSREKKESFPLTVTSAQKNPTAFYLCASSMVGFRKPHNEQFFGPGTRLTVL.

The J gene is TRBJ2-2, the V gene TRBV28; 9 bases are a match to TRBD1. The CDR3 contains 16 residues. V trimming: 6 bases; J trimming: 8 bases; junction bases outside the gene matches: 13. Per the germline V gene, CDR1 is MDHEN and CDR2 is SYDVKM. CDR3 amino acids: CASRPGTGTRAGELFF. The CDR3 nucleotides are TGTGCCAGCAGGCCTGGGACAGGGACCCGAGCGGGGGAGCTGTTTTTT.

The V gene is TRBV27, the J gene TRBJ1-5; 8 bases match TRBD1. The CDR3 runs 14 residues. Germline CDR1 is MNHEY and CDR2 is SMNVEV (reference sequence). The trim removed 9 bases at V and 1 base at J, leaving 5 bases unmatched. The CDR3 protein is CASGQGGSNQPQHF. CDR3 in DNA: TGTGCCAGTGGACAGGGAGGGAGCAATCAGCCCCAGCATTTT.

DNA for the CDR3: TGCGCCAGCAGCTTTGCAGATCCTCCCTACGAGCAGTACTTC. As protein: CASSFADPPYEQYF. This sequence joins TRBV5-1 and TRBJ2-7, with D unclear. Looked up from germline, CDR1 is SGHRS and CDR2 is YFSETQ. Trimming removed 2 bases at V and 2 bases at J, with 11 bases between. The CDR3 sequence is 14 residues long.

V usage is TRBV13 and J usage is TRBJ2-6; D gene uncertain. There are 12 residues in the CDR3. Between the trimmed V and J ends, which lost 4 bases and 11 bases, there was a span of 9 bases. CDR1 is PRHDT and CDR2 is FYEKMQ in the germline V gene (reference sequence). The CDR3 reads CASSSYSHVLTF. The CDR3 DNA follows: TGTGCCAGCAGCTCCTATTCCCACGTCCTGACTTTC.

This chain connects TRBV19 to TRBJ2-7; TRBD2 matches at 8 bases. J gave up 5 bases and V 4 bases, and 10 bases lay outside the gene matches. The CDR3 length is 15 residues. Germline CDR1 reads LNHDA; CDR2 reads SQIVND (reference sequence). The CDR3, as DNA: TGTGCCAGTAGTAGCGGGGGGACGAATCTCCACGAGCAGTACTTC. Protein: CASSSGGTNLHEQYF.

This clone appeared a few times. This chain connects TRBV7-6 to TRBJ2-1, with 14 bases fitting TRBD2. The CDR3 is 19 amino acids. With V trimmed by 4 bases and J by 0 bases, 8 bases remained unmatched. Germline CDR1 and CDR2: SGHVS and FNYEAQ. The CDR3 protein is CASSYWTSGGRSSYNEQFF. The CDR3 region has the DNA TGTGCCAGCAGCTATTGGACTAGCGGGGGGAGGAGCTCCTACAATGAGCAGTTCTTC.

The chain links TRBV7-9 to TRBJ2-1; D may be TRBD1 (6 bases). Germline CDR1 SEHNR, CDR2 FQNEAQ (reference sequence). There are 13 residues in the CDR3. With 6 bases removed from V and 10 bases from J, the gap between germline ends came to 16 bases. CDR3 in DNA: TGTGCCAGCAGTTTGGACGGGACACCCGAGCAGTTCTTC. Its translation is CASSLDGTPEQFF.

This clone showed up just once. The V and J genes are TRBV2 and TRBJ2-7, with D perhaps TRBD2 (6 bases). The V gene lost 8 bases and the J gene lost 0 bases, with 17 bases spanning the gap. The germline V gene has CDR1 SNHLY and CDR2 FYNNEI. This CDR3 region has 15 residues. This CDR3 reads CASQPGTYSSYEQYF. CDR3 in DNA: TGTGCCAGCCAGCCCGGGACTTACAGCTCCTACGAGCAGTACTTC.

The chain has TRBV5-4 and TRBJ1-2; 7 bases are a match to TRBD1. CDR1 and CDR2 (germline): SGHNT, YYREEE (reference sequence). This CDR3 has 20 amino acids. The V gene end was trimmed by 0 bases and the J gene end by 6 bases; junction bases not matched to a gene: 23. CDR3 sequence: CASSLGPTSTFGQARDGYTF. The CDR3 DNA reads TGTGCCAGCAGCTTGGGTCCCACCTCCACCTTCGGACAGGCCCGGGATGGCTACACCTTC. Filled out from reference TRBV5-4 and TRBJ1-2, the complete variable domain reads ETGVTQSPTHLIKTRGQQVTLRCSSQSGHNTVSWYQQALGQGPQFIFQYYREEENGRGNFPPRFSGLQFPNYSSELNVNALELDDSALYLCASSLGPTSTFGQARDGYTFGSGTRLTVV.

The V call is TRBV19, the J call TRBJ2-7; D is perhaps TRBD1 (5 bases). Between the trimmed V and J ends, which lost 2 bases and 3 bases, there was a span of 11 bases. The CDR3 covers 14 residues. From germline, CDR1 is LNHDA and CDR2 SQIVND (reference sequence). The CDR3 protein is CASSISSDSYEQYF. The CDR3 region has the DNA TGTGCCAGTAGTATATCCTCCGACAGCTACGAGCAGTACTTC.

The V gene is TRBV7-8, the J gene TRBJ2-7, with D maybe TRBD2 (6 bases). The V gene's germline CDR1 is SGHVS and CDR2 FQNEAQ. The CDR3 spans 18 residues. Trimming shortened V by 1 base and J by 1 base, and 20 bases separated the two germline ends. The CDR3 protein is CASSLDSGVAELSYEQYF. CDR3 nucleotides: TGTGCCAGCAGCTTAGATTCGGGGGTGGCAGAGCTGTCCTACGAGCAGTACTTC.